In its sample, the clone carrying this TCR beta chain was seen many times. Its antigen is as yet unknown. Trimming removed 0 bases from V and 0 bases from J, with 4 bases in between. Germline V CDR1 and CDR2: SGHRS, YFSETQ. This CDR3 has 14 residues. TCRdb analysed the 5' RACE reads with MiXCR anew, one entry per CDR3 protein. The table lists 100,000 to 150,000 distinct CDR3 sequences, under 8% of them singletons. The data derive from a study of T cells after yellow fever vaccination. Overall study context: Low-cell-number fractions were prepared with SMART-Seq v4 Ultra Low Input.

Findings of the study overall: At under 98% for CD4 and 70% to 90% for CD8, most primary-vaccination clones showed up again after the booster. Among all clonotypes, a small share was observed in both CD4 and CD8 compartments. It was the secondary response that reached its peak faster, day 5 versus 15, but it was weaker.

This sequence originates from a young man who received the YFV17D yellow fever vaccine. The chain is built from TRBV5-1 and TRBJ1-3; D unclear. Material: CD4+ T cells sorted from PBMCs, obtained around 10 days after the first yellow fever vaccination. In DNA form, the CDR3 reads TGCGCCAGCAGCTTGGGTCTCTCTGGAAACACCATATATTTT. Translated, it gives CASSLGLSGNTIYF.